The next 30 T cell receptor beta chains were all read from a single sample in a study of CD8+CD57+ T cells in acquired aplastic anemia. Flow cytometry had shown expanded CD8+CD57+ cells in the patients chosen for sequencing. Genomic DNA acted as the template from which TCR beta VDJ combination and CDR3 sequence profiling were carried out. Via MiXCR, TCRdb re-called the reads, giving one row per CDR3 protein. This sample has 450,000 to 600,000 distinct CDR3 sequences; roughly a third occur once, and the top ten carry 0.8% to 0.85%. The sample was sorted CD4+, CD8+, or CD8+CD57+ T cells (not recorded which) from PBMCs. Every receptor here comes from a human donor with aplastic anemia.

The J gene is TRBJ2-1, the V gene TRBV7-9; no clear D gene. Germline loops: CDR1 SEHNR, CDR2 FQNEAQ (reference sequence). V gave up 3 bases and J gave up 0 bases, with 3 bases separating them. This CDR3 comprises 13 residues. CDR3 in DNA: TGTGCCAGCAGCTTCACCTCCTACAATGAGCAGTTCTTC. This codes for CASSFTSYNEQFF.

There are many counts of this clonotype. The chain uses TRBV29-1 and TRBJ1-1, with D unresolved. From germline, CDR1 is SQVTM and CDR2 ANQGSEA. V was trimmed by 3 bases and J by 6 bases, leaving 17 bases between them. This CDR3 spans 14 amino acids. Here the CDR3 reads CSVDSAGILSEAFF. CDR3 in DNA: TGCAGCGTTGATAGTGCAGGAATACTTTCTGAAGCTTTCTTT.

The chain joins TRBV9 to TRBJ2-3, with TRBD1 identical over 7 bases. Germline CDR1 SGDLS, CDR2 YYNGEE. Unmatched junction bases numbered 10, after V lost 0 bases and J lost 6 bases. This CDR3 has 16 amino acids. Written as DNA, the CDR3 is TGTGCCAGCAGCGTAGAAGGGACAGTTGTGGGGGATACGCAGTATTTT. Its protein product is CASSVEGTVVGDTQYF.

The chain couples TRBV20-1 to TRBJ2-1; 9 bases are shared with TRBD2. Unmatched junction bases numbered 6, after V lost 2 bases and J lost 7 bases. Germline values: CDR1 DFQATT, CDR2 SNEGSKA (reference sequence). The CDR3 totals 14 residues. CDR3 DNA sequence: TGCAGTGCTAGAAGGCGGGGGGGTGGGAATGAGCAGTTCTTC. It is translated as CSARRRGGGNEQFF.

CDR3 protein: CAIRSGGDSNYGYTF. The CDR3, as DNA: TGTGCCATCCGGAGCGGGGGTGACAGTAACTATGGCTACACCTTC. This chain joins TRBV10-3 and TRBJ1-2; a possible D gene is TRBD1 (5 bases). The CDR3 loop spans 15 amino acids. V lost 8 bases and J lost 1, with 17 bases in between. CDR1 is ENHRY, CDR2 SYGVKD, per germline.

This clonotype was recorded only once. The chain carries TRBV4-2 and TRBJ2-1, with D hard to call. Trimming removed 0 bases from V and 8 bases from J, with 20 bases in between. The V gene's germline CDR1 is LGHNA and CDR2 YNFKEQ. The CDR3 length is 17 residues. CDR3 sequence reads: CASSQEVLPPRVDEQFF. As DNA, the CDR3 is TGTGCCAGCAGCCAAGAGGTGCTCCCACCTCGCGTAGATGAGCAGTTCTTC.

The chain couples TRBV5-1 to TRBJ2-3; D is unresolved. Trimming cost V 0 bases and J 5 bases, with 7 bases left between them. CDR3 length equals 13 residues. The germline gives CDR1 SGHRS, CDR2 YFSETQ. DNA of the CDR3: TGCGCCAGCAGCTTGGGTGTCGAAGATACGCAGTATTTT. The encoded protein is CASSLGVEDTQYF.

At least ten counts were recorded for this clonotype. This rearrangement joins TRBV10-2 to TRBJ1-1; TRBD1 is a possible D gene (5 bases). The CDR3 is 13 amino acids. Trimming left V 8 bases short and J 0 bases short, with 10 bases between. Germline assignment: CDR1 WSHSY and CDR2 SAAADI. CDR3 sequence: CASLDILNTEAFF. The CDR3 coding sequence is TGCGCCAGCCTGGACATACTGAACACTGAAGCTTTCTTT.

The chain carries TRBV24-1 and TRBJ2-2, with TRBD1 matching 9 bases. The length of the CDR3 is 16 residues. Germline V lookup: CDR1 KGHDR, CDR2 SFDVKD. J lost 3 bases, V lost 4 bases, and 5 bases had no gene match. The CDR3 loop reads CATSEPGQGDTGELFF. CDR3 DNA: TGTGCCACCAGTGAGCCGGGACAGGGCGACACCGGGGAGCTGTTTTTT.

Worth noting for this clonotype: This may stem from a read error, because a much larger clone lies one nucleotide away. The conserved closing phenylalanine or tryptophan is absent in this CDR3, likely reflecting a read error. The chain has TRBV5-6 and TRBJ2-7; D remains ambiguous. CDR3 length equals 15 residues. Trimming shortened V by 8 bases and J by 3 bases, and 21 bases separated the two germline ends. Germline V gene data show CDR1 as SGHDT and CDR2 as YYEEEE. Written as DNA, the CDR3 is TGTGCCAGTAGTATCCCCCCGCCAGGTTACTACGAGCAGTACCTC. Translated: CASSIPPPGYYEQYL.

The chain carries TRBV7-2 and TRBJ2-7; D tentatively fits TRBD1 or TRBD2 (5 bases each). The CDR3 length is 16 residues. The V end lost 2 bases, the J end lost 3 bases, and 17 bases lay between the germline ends. Looked up from germline, CDR1 is SGHTA and CDR2 is FQGNSA. DNA of the CDR3: TGTGCCAGCAGCTTATTGTCCGGGACGGGATACTACGAGCAGTACTTC. The encoded protein is CASSLLSGTGYYEQYF.

The chain recombines TRBV5-8 with TRBJ1-4; the D gene is possibly TRBD1 (6 bases). Germline V gives CDR1 SGHTS, CDR2 YDEGEE. The CDR3 loop spans 15 amino acids. Trimming took 3 bases from V and 6 from J, leaving 15 bases between them. As DNA, the CDR3 is TGTGCCAGCAGCTCCGCGGACAGCCACGATGAAAAACTGTTTTTT. Translating gives CASSSADSHDEKLFF. The whole variable domain, filled in from reference TRBV5-8 and TRBJ1-4, reads EAGVTQSPTHLIKTRGQQATLRCSPISGHTSVYWYQQALGLGLQFLLWYDEGEERNRGNFPPRFSGRQFPNYSSELNVNALELEDSALYLCASSSADSHDEKLFFGSGTQLSVL.

The table lists this clonotype with a count of one. CDR3 loop: CASSQDVSGLSAFF. In DNA form, the CDR3 reads TGTGCCAGCAGCCAAGATGTGTCCGGGCTCTCGGCTTTCTTT. The chain is built from TRBV4-2 and TRBJ1-1; D is uncertain. This CDR3 is built from 14 residues. V was trimmed by 0 bases and J by 11 bases, leaving 16 bases between them. In germline, CDR1 is LGHNA, CDR2 YNFKEQ.

This clonotype was recorded at least ten times. V and J are TRBV5-1 and TRBJ2-3; D perhaps matches TRBD2 (6 bases). V lost 0 bases to trimming and J lost 3 bases, with 11 bases between them. From germline, CDR1 is SGHRS and CDR2 YFSETQ. The CDR3 sequence is 15 residues long. The CDR3 DNA reads TGCGCCAGCAGCTTGGACGGGAGAGCAACAGATACGCAGTATTTT. It specifies CASSLDGRATDTQYF.

This clonotype was found many times. The CDR3 reads CSVVGQGAYEQYF. The CDR3 DNA follows: TGCAGCGTTGTGGGACAGGGGGCTTACGAGCAGTACTTC. V and J are TRBV29-1 and TRBJ2-7, with 12 bases that match TRBD1. CDR1 and CDR2 (germline): SQVTM, ANQGSEA. This CDR3 spans 13 amino acids. V shed 4 bases, J shed 4 bases, and the junction held 2 bases outside the gene matches.

This chain uses TRBV20-1 with TRBJ1-5, with TRBD1 as a possible D gene (5 bases). V was trimmed by 5 bases and J by 5 bases, leaving 13 bases between them. This CDR3 spans 13 amino acids. From germline, CDR1 is DFQATT and CDR2 SNEGSKA (reference sequence). The CDR3 DNA reads TGCAGTGCTTTCTCGGGGGTTGATCAGCCCCAGCATTTT. Protein sequence: CSAFSGVDQPQHF.

This clonotype was detected a few times. The genes are TRBV10-2 and TRBJ2-7, with 10 bases aligning to TRBD2. Germline CDR1 WSHSY, CDR2 SAAADI. The V segment lost 4 bases and the J segment 3 bases; nucleotides outside the gene matches: 6. The CDR3 runs to 15 residues. CDR3 loop: CASSAPLAGSYEQYF. The CDR3 bases are TGCGCCAGCAGTGCCCCACTAGCGGGGAGCTACGAGCAGTACTTC.

As for this clonotype: A much larger clone differs from this one at a single base, so this may be a read error. The chain joins TRBV7-2 to TRBJ2-3; D remains unclear. CDR1 SGHTA and CDR2 FQGNSA come from the germline V gene. The CDR3 is 12 amino acids. The CDR3 region has the DNA TGTGCCAGCAGCCAACGCACAGATAAGCAGTATTTT. The encoded protein is CASSQRTDKQYF.

This clonotype showed up many times. The J gene is TRBJ2-7, the V gene TRBV2; D unresolved. CDR1 is SNHLY, CDR2 FYNNEI, per germline. This CDR3 is built from 11 residues. The V gene lost 10 bases and the J gene lost 5 bases, with 12 bases spanning the gap. The CDR3 nucleotides are TGTGCCACCCACCTACGGGACGAGCAGTACTTC. Its protein is CATHLRDEQYF.

This clonotype was counted ten times or more. The chain joins TRBV15 to TRBJ2-4; D remains ambiguous. The germline V and J ends were trimmed by 2 bases and 0 bases, with 8 bases remaining between them. Germline V gene data show CDR1 as LNHNV and CDR2 as YYDKDF (reference sequence). CDR3 size: 15 residues. The CDR3 reads CATSRPGLAKNIQYF. CDR3 in DNA: TGTGCCACCAGCAGACCGGGTCTAGCCAAAAACATTCAGTACTTC.

This clonotype has a count of ten or more. The rearrangement uses TRBV2 and TRBJ1-5; a weak D match, TRBD1 (5 bases). CDR3 length: 13 residues. Trimming shortened V by 8 bases and J by 2 bases, and 10 bases separated the two germline ends. CDR1 SNHLY and CDR2 FYNNEI come from the germline V gene. CDR3 coding DNA: TGTGCCAGCGGGGCGAGTGGCAATCAGCCCCAGCATTTT. This codes for CASGASGNQPQHF.

This clonotype appeared many times. The J gene is TRBJ2-3, the V gene TRBV10-3; 8 bases line up with TRBD1. Germline CDR1 is ENHRY and CDR2 is SYGVKD. The CDR3 is 13 amino acids. V trimming: 9 bases; J trimming: 2 bases; junction bases outside the gene matches: 4. In DNA form, the CDR3 reads TGTGCCATGACAGGGGCCAACACAGATACGCAGTATTTT. Its protein is CAMTGANTDTQYF.

Comment on this clonotype: Just one base apart from a much larger clone, this may be a read error. This sequence joins TRBV7-6 and TRBJ1-2; TRBD1 might be the D (6 bases). Trimming removed 5 bases at V and 4 bases at J, with 14 bases between. The CDR3 contains 14 residues. Germline values: CDR1 SGHVS, CDR2 FNYEAQ. The CDR3 here is CASSPRGGSYGYTF. The DNA for the CDR3 is TGTGCCAGCAGCCCCAGGGGAGGGAGCTATGGCTACACCTTC.

This clonotype was seen only a few times. The J gene is TRBJ1-1, the V gene TRBV30; D remains ambiguous. V gave up 2 bases and J gave up 1 base, with 2 bases separating them. The CDR3 loop spans 11 amino acids. Germline V lookup: CDR1 GTSNPN, CDR2 SVGIG (reference sequence). CDR3 protein: CAWSTNTEAFF. In DNA, the CDR3 is TGTGCCTGGAGTACGAACACTGAAGCTTTCTTT.

This clonotype was observed a few times. This chain links TRBV5-4 with TRBJ2-5; D gene uncertain. Germline V gene data show CDR1 as SGHNT and CDR2 as YYREEE (reference sequence). Trimming cost V 0 bases and J 1 base, with 4 bases left between them. The CDR3 extends over 13 amino acids. In nucleotides, the CDR3 is TGTGCCAGCAGCTTGGATGTCCAAGAGACCCAGTACTTC. Protein product: CASSLDVQETQYF.

This clonotype has more than one count but fewer than ten. The rearrangement uses TRBV15 and TRBJ2-5, with TRBD2 as a possible D gene (7 bases). The CDR3 extends over 13 amino acids. V lost 8 bases and J lost 5, with 15 bases in between. Germline CDR1 LNHNV, CDR2 YYDKDF (reference sequence). In DNA, the CDR3 is TGTGCCACCCGAGGGGGGGAGGTGGAGACCCAGTACTTC. This encodes CATRGGEVETQYF.

The chain couples TRBV6-7 to TRBJ1-2, with TRBD1 as a possible D gene (5 bases). TRBV6-7 is known as an ORF, though its function is uncertain. Between the trimmed V and J ends, which lost 8 bases and 1 base, there was a span of 11 bases. This CDR3 comprises 13 residues. The CDR3 coding sequence is TGTGCCAGCCCGACAGCTATTAACTATGGCTACACCTTC. This encodes CASPTAINYGYTF.

The rearrangement links TRBV14 to TRBJ2-5; no clear D. Per the germline V gene, CDR1 is SGHDN and CDR2 is FVKESK. The CDR3 totals 13 residues. V was pared by 4 bases and J by 4 bases, with 10 bases between. Written as DNA, the CDR3 is TGTGCCAGCAGCCTTAGCCTCTCAGAGACCCAGTACTTC. Translation: CASSLSLSETQYF. The whole variable domain, remainder taken from reference TRBV14 and TRBJ2-5, is EAGVTQFPSHSVIEKGQTVTLRCDPISGHDNLYWYRRVMGKEIKFLLHFVKESKQDESGMPNNRFLAERTGGTYSTLKVQPAELEDSGVYFCASSLSLSETQYFGPGTRLLVL.

Ten or more counts support this clonotype. The CDR3 coding sequence is TGTGCCAGCAGCTCCAATTATAATTCACCCCTCCACTTT. It yields the protein CASSSNYNSPLHF. The chain is built from TRBV7-3 and TRBJ1-6, with D hard to call. The V gene's germline CDR1 is SGHTA and CDR2 FQGTGA. Trimming cost V 4 bases and J 4 bases, with 5 bases left between them. CDR3 length: 13 residues.

This sequence joins TRBV7-3 and TRBJ2-2; D is unresolved. The CDR3 has 14 residues. V lost 0 bases, J lost 7 bases, and 9 bases lay in between. Germline lookup yields CDR1 SGHTA and CDR2 FQGTGA. As DNA, the CDR3 is TGTGCCAGCAGCTTAACAGGGTTTATCGGGGAGCTGTTTTTT. It encodes CASSLTGFIGELFF.